Given below is one T cell receptor (beta chain) in context. No antigen is known for it. Clones were read by immunoSEQ multiplex PCR, and TCRdb kept only the in-frame ones, dropping some. Of 15,000 to 25,000 clones listed, 82% were seen once; the top ten hold 1.4%. Germline CDR1 reads GTSNPN; CDR2 reads SVGIG (reference sequence). The CDR3 totals 13 residues. V was trimmed by 1 base and J by 4 bases, leaving 8 bases between them. These data come from a study of PD-1 blockade in mismatch repair-deficient tumors. Study information: All were previously treated, progressing patients with 12 mismatch repair-deficient cancer types. Study outcomes and limitations: Tumor-resident clones, often absent from pretreatment blood, expanded after pembrolizumab and then contracted.

PCR or immunohistochemistry showed mismatch repair deficiency in every enrolled patient. J is TRBJ1-3 and V is TRBV30; no reliable D call. Here the sequenced sample was PBMCs, taken 52 weeks after starting pembrolizumab. The origin of this receptor is an adult with mismatch repair-deficient cancer. The CDR3 protein is CAWSAGFGNTIYF. CDR3 DNA: TGTGCCTGGAGTGCCGGGTTCGGAAACACCATATATTTT.